These T cell receptor beta chains were read from a single sample in a study of blood T cell repertoires in COVID-19. This table comes from immunoSEQ multiplex PCR, and its TCRdb copy is limited to in-frame clones, with some not included. The data show 200,000 to 250,000 clones, roughly four fifths seen once. The sequenced sample was peripheral blood. Receptors were obtained from a woman older than 75 with COVID-19, enrolled during active disease. Each CDR3 is given with its conserved first and last residue. Fields, in order: D gene, clone size, CDR3 length, J gene, V gene, CDR3 protein, CDR3 DNA. D genes are given only for firm matches. A clone size is listed for some rows: how often the clone was seen (once, few, many), or a class if it is expanded.

d_call: TRBD1; clone_size: -; cdr3_length: 16; j_call: TRBJ1-2; v_call: TRBV6-6; cdr3_aa: CASNTRGTGLSYGYTF; cdr3_nt: TGTGCCAGCAACACCCGCGGGACAGGGTTGAGCTATGGCTACACCTTC
d_call: -; clone_size: once; cdr3_length: 14; j_call: TRBJ1-1; v_call: TRBV7-8; cdr3_aa: CASSRNSLALEAFF; cdr3_nt: TGTGCCAGCAGCAGAAACAGTTTGGCCCTTGAAGCTTTCTTT
d_call: TRBD2; clone_size: -; cdr3_length: 15; j_call: TRBJ2-1; v_call: TRBV7-9; cdr3_aa: CASSLGLAGYNEQFF; cdr3_nt: TGTGCCAGCAGCTTAGGGCTAGCGGGGTACAATGAGCAGTTCTTC
d_call: -; clone_size: -; cdr3_length: 11; j_call: TRBJ2-3; v_call: TRBV20-1; cdr3_aa: CSARRADTQYF; cdr3_nt: TGCAGTGCTAGAAGAGCAGATACGCAGTATTTT
d_call: -; clone_size: once; cdr3_length: 14; j_call: TRBJ1-5; v_call: TRBV2; cdr3_aa: CASSAMSSNQPQHF; cdr3_nt: TGTGCCAGCAGTGCGATGAGTAGCAATCAGCCCCAGCATTTT
d_call: TRBD1; clone_size: -; cdr3_length: 15; j_call: TRBJ2-7; v_call: TRBV2; cdr3_aa: CASSAQGQGYYEQYF; cdr3_nt: TGTGCCAGCAGTGCCCAGGGACAGGGGTACTACGAGCAGTACTTC
d_call: TRBD2; clone_size: -; cdr3_length: 17; j_call: TRBJ2-7; v_call: TRBV11-2; cdr3_aa: CASSLRLAGAGAYEQYF; cdr3_nt: TGTGCCAGCAGCCTACGACTAGCGGGAGCAGGGGCCTACGAGCAGTACTTC
d_call: TRBD1; clone_size: -; cdr3_length: 13; j_call: TRBJ1-2; v_call: TRBV29-1; cdr3_aa: CSVEAGGLGGYTF; cdr3_nt: TGCAGCGTTGAGGCAGGGGGCTTAGGTGGCTACACCTTC
d_call: TRBD1; clone_size: -; cdr3_length: 17; j_call: TRBJ1-2; v_call: TRBV11-2; cdr3_aa: CASSSTYTGQPNYGYTF; cdr3_nt: TGTGCCAGCAGCTCCACCTACACGGGACAGCCTAACTATGGCTACACCTTC
d_call: -; clone_size: once; cdr3_length: 14; j_call: TRBJ2-2; v_call: TRBV2; cdr3_aa: CASRTGRGTGELFF; cdr3_nt: TGTGCCAGCAGAACAGGTCGTGGCACCGGGGAGCTGTTTTTT
d_call: -; clone_size: -; cdr3_length: 16; j_call: TRBJ2-5; v_call: TRBV21-1; cdr3_aa: CASSKGGGQGGVSQYF; cdr3_nt: TGTGCCAGCAGCAAAGGGGGGGGACAGGGTGGTGTGTCCCAGTACTTC
d_call: TRBD1; clone_size: -; cdr3_length: 16; j_call: TRBJ1-1; v_call: TRBV4-1; cdr3_aa: CASSPGGQGGGTEAFF; cdr3_nt: TGCGCCAGCAGCCCCGGGGGTCAGGGGGGTGGCACTGAAGCTTTCTTT
d_call: -; clone_size: -; cdr3_length: 14; j_call: TRBJ1-2; v_call: TRBV27; cdr3_aa: CASSPSWGDYGYTF; cdr3_nt: TGTGCCAGCAGTCCCTCGTGGGGAGACTATGGCTACACCTTC
d_call: TRBD1; clone_size: -; cdr3_length: 14; j_call: TRBJ1-1; v_call: TRBV18; cdr3_aa: CASSPATGGFEAFF; cdr3_nt: TGTGCCAGCTCACCAGCGACAGGGGGCTTTGAAGCTTTCTTT
d_call: TRBD1; clone_size: -; cdr3_length: 12; j_call: TRBJ1-2; v_call: TRBV2; cdr3_aa: CASKRDRSGYTF; cdr3_nt: TGTGCCAGCAAAAGGGACAGGAGCGGCTACACCTTC
d_call: -; clone_size: -; cdr3_length: 13; j_call: TRBJ1-5; v_call: TRBV3-1/TRBV3-2; cdr3_aa: CASSQDAGKPQHF; cdr3_nt: TGTGCCAGCAGCCAAGATGCCGGGAAGCCCCAGCATTTT
d_call: -; clone_size: few; cdr3_length: 15; j_call: TRBJ1-3; v_call: TRBV6-6; cdr3_aa: CASNSLGAPGNTIYF; cdr3_nt: TGTGCCAGCAACTCCCTAGGGGCTCCTGGAAACACCATATATTTT
d_call: -; clone_size: few; cdr3_length: 15; j_call: TRBJ1-2; v_call: TRBV11-2; cdr3_aa: CASSSQWRGTYGYTF; cdr3_nt: TGTGCCAGCAGCTCACAATGGCGGGGAACCTATGGCTACACCTTC
d_call: TRBD1; clone_size: -; cdr3_length: 13; j_call: TRBJ1-2; v_call: TRBV7-2; cdr3_aa: CASSLGTAYGYTF; cdr3_nt: TGTGCCAGCAGCCTCGGGACAGCCTATGGCTACACCTTC
d_call: -; clone_size: few; cdr3_length: 13; j_call: TRBJ2-7; v_call: TRBV28; cdr3_aa: CASRLLRAGEQYF; cdr3_nt: TGTGCCAGCAGACTCCTCAGGGCTGGTGAGCAGTACTTC
d_call: -; clone_size: -; cdr3_length: 17; j_call: TRBJ1-2; v_call: TRBV23-1; cdr3_aa: CASSLPVDKSRNYGYTF; cdr3_nt: TGCGCCAGCAGTCTTCCGGTCGACAAGTCCAGGAACTATGGCTACACCTTC
d_call: -; clone_size: -; cdr3_length: 11; j_call: TRBJ2-1; v_call: TRBV7-3; cdr3_aa: CASSLGAEQFF; cdr3_nt: TGTGCCAGCAGCTTGGGGGCTGAGCAGTTCTTC
d_call: TRBD1; clone_size: -; cdr3_length: 15; j_call: TRBJ1-2; v_call: TRBV7-6; cdr3_aa: CASSQPGQGASGYTF; cdr3_nt: TGTGCCAGCAGCCAACCGGGACAGGGGGCCAGTGGCTACACCTTC
d_call: -; clone_size: once; cdr3_length: 14; j_call: TRBJ2-5; v_call: TRBV5-1; cdr3_aa: CASSPGGGAETQYF; cdr3_nt: TGCGCCAGCAGCCCTGGAGGCGGGGCGGAGACCCAGTACTTC
d_call: TRBD1; clone_size: -; cdr3_length: 19; j_call: TRBJ2-2; v_call: TRBV5-1; cdr3_aa: CASSSYRREDRGLGGELFF; cdr3_nt: TGCGCCAGCAGCTCCTATAGAAGGGAGGACAGGGGGCTGGGCGGGGAGCTGTTTTTT
d_call: TRBD2; clone_size: few; cdr3_length: 16; j_call: TRBJ2-7; v_call: TRBV28; cdr3_aa: CGSGSLSGRRNYEQYF; cdr3_nt: TGTGGCAGCGGCTCCCTAAGCGGGAGGAGGAACTACGAGCAGTACTTC
d_call: -; clone_size: -; cdr3_length: 14; j_call: TRBJ2-1; v_call: TRBV5-1; cdr3_aa: CASSLVSATDEQFF; cdr3_nt: TGCGCCAGCAGCTTGGTGTCTGCAACGGATGAGCAGTTCTTC
d_call: TRBD2; clone_size: -; cdr3_length: 17; j_call: TRBJ2-7; v_call: TRBV4-2; cdr3_aa: CASSQERGGFQSYEQYF; cdr3_nt: TGTGCCAGCAGCCAAGAGCGGGGGGGCTTTCAGTCCTACGAGCAGTACTTC
d_call: TRBD1; clone_size: -; cdr3_length: 14; j_call: TRBJ2-3; v_call: TRBV6-5; cdr3_aa: CASRWTGSTDTQYF; cdr3_nt: TGTGCCAGCAGGTGGACAGGTAGCACAGATACGCAGTATTTT
d_call: -; clone_size: -; cdr3_length: 12; j_call: TRBJ1-5; v_call: TRBV15; cdr3_aa: CAVQGSNQPQHF; cdr3_nt: TGTGCCGTTCAGGGAAGCAATCAGCCCCAGCATTTT
d_call: -; clone_size: many; cdr3_length: 13; j_call: TRBJ2-7; v_call: TRBV18; cdr3_aa: CASSRTVRYEQYF; cdr3_nt: TGTGCCAGCTCAAGGACAGTCAGGTACGAGCAGTACTTC
d_call: -; clone_size: once; cdr3_length: 14; j_call: TRBJ1-4; v_call: TRBV14; cdr3_aa: CASSQDWGGEKLFF; cdr3_nt: TGTGCCAGCAGCCAAGATTGGGGCGGTGAAAAGCTGTTTTTT
d_call: -; clone_size: -; cdr3_length: 14; j_call: TRBJ1-5; v_call: TRBV18; cdr3_aa: CASSLGGKDQPQHF; cdr3_nt: TGTGCCAGCTCCCTGGGGGGGAAAGATCAGCCCCAGCATTTT
d_call: TRBD1; clone_size: -; cdr3_length: 14; j_call: TRBJ2-7; v_call: TRBV6-5; cdr3_aa: CASSTGTGHAEQYF; cdr3_nt: TGTGCCAGCAGTACCGGGACAGGGCACGCGGAGCAGTACTTC
d_call: -; clone_size: -; cdr3_length: 13; j_call: TRBJ1-2; v_call: TRBV9; cdr3_aa: CASSPAGKYGYTF; cdr3_nt: TGTGCCAGCAGCCCAGCAGGGAAATATGGCTACACCTTC
d_call: TRBD2; clone_size: -; cdr3_length: 16; j_call: TRBJ2-3; v_call: TRBV29-1; cdr3_aa: CSVEDQLAGGPDTQYF; cdr3_nt: TGCAGCGTTGAAGACCAACTAGCGGGAGGGCCAGATACGCAGTATTTT
d_call: TRBD1; clone_size: once; cdr3_length: 14; j_call: TRBJ2-7; v_call: TRBV6-5; cdr3_aa: CASRAGTGSFEQYF; cdr3_nt: TGTGCCAGCAGAGCCGGGACAGGGTCTTTCGAGCAGTACTTC
d_call: -; clone_size: -; cdr3_length: 11; j_call: TRBJ1-2; v_call: TRBV20-1; cdr3_aa: CSASPGFGYTF; cdr3_nt: TGCAGTGCTAGCCCAGGGTTTGGCTACACCTTC
d_call: -; clone_size: -; cdr3_length: 13; j_call: TRBJ1-4; v_call: TRBV2; cdr3_aa: CASRNRANEKLFF; cdr3_nt: TGTGCCAGCAGAAACAGGGCTAATGAAAAACTGTTTTTT
d_call: -; clone_size: -; cdr3_length: 13; j_call: TRBJ1-6; v_call: TRBV5-1; cdr3_aa: CASALRVGAPLHF; cdr3_nt: TGCGCCAGCGCCCTAAGGGTCGGGGCACCCCTCCACTTT
d_call: -; clone_size: -; cdr3_length: 14; j_call: TRBJ1-5; v_call: TRBV5-1; cdr3_aa: CASSLGDINQPQHF; cdr3_nt: TGCGCCAGCAGCTTGGGTGACATAAATCAGCCCCAGCATTTT
d_call: TRBD1; clone_size: -; cdr3_length: 12; j_call: TRBJ1-2; v_call: TRBV12-3/TRBV12-4; cdr3_aa: CASSTTGYGYTF; cdr3_nt: TGTGCCAGCAGTACGACAGGGTATGGCTACACCTTC
d_call: TRBD2; clone_size: -; cdr3_length: 15; j_call: TRBJ2-5; v_call: TRBV3-1/TRBV3-2; cdr3_aa: CASSLPGGRAETQYF; cdr3_nt: TGTGCCAGCAGCCTACCGGGGGGGCGGGCAGAGACCCAGTACTTC
d_call: -; clone_size: -; cdr3_length: 11; j_call: TRBJ2-5; v_call: TRBV20-1; cdr3_aa: CSATRRETQYF; cdr3_nt: TGCAGTGCTACTCGGAGGGAGACCCAGTACTTC
d_call: -; clone_size: -; cdr3_length: 15; j_call: TRBJ2-7; v_call: TRBV11-1; cdr3_aa: CASRGIGVGTDEQYF; cdr3_nt: TGTGCCAGCAGAGGTATAGGGGTGGGTACTGACGAGCAGTACTTC
d_call: -; clone_size: -; cdr3_length: 11; j_call: TRBJ2-7; v_call: TRBV5-4; cdr3_aa: CASSFGYEQYF; cdr3_nt: TGTGCCAGCAGCTTCGGTTACGAGCAGTACTTC
d_call: TRBD1; clone_size: once; cdr3_length: 16; j_call: TRBJ2-3; v_call: TRBV18; cdr3_aa: CASSPGNRGSTDTQYF; cdr3_nt: TGTGCCAGCTCACCCGGGAACAGGGGATCCACAGATACGCAGTATTTT
d_call: -; clone_size: -; cdr3_length: 16; j_call: TRBJ2-1; v_call: TRBV5-1; cdr3_aa: CASSPGLINSYNEQFF; cdr3_nt: TGCGCCAGCAGCCCGGGACTTATAAACTCCTACAATGAGCAGTTCTTC
d_call: -; clone_size: once; cdr3_length: 15; j_call: TRBJ2-2; v_call: TRBV9; cdr3_aa: CASTGRQASSGELFF; cdr3_nt: TGTGCCAGCACCGGCCGGCAGGCTTCCTCCGGGGAGCTGTTTTTT
d_call: TRBD2; clone_size: -; cdr3_length: 18; j_call: TRBJ2-1; v_call: TRBV7-8; cdr3_aa: CASSLRQREGHSYNEQFF; cdr3_nt: TGTGCCAGCAGCTTACGACAGCGGGAGGGACACTCCTACAATGAGCAGTTCTTC
d_call: -; clone_size: -; cdr3_length: 15; j_call: TRBJ1-2; v_call: TRBV5-1; cdr3_aa: CASTTMPVSEDGYTF; cdr3_nt: TGCGCCAGCACCACTATGCCGGTCTCCGAAGATGGCTACACCTTC